This record concerns one T cell receptor (beta chain) sequence. The antigen is unknown. This specimen comes from a study of shared clonotypes between healthy human individuals. Regarding the study as a whole: On the whole, naive subsets had larger estimated richness than memory subsets had.

Each PCR replicate from the sorted subsets contained 150 to 250 ng DNA, which is roughly 33,000 T cell genomes. The assay was immunoSEQ multiplex PCR, and TCRdb's table has in-frame clones only and misses some. Among about 1 million clones listed, 78% were seen once. With V trimmed by 0 bases and J by 8 bases, 8 bases remained unmatched. CDR3 length: 15 amino acids. CDR1 is SGHNT, CDR2 YYREEE, per germline (reference sequence). The chain uses TRBV5-4 and TRBJ1-2; 9 bases align to TRBD1. The sequenced sample was memory CD4+ T cells from PBMCs. The subset was: CD45RA-negative fraction. This receptor was obtained from a man aged 18 to 29 in good health. Some clones in this sample may be carry-over from other donors' samples. CDR3 amino acids: CASSLAGTGKKGYTF. The CDR3 DNA is TGTGCCAGCAGCTTGGCAGGGACAGGGAAGAAGGGCTACACCTTC.